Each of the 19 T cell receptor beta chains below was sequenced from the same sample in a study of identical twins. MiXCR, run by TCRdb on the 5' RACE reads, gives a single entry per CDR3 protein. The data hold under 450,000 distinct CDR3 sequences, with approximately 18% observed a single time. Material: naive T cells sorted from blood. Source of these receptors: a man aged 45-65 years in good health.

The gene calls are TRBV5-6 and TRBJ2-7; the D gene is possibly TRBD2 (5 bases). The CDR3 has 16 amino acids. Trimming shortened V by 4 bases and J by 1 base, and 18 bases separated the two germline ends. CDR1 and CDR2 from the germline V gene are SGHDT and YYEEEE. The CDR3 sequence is CASSELQNGGSYEQYF. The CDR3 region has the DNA TGTGCCAGCAGCGAGCTACAGAACGGCGGGTCCTACGAGCAGTACTTC.

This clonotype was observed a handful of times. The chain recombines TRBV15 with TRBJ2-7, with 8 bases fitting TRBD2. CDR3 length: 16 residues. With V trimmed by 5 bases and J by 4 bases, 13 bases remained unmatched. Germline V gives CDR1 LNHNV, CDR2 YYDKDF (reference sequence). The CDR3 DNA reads TGTGCCACCAGCGGATCTGAGCGGGAGTTCTTTTACGAGCAGTACTTC. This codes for CATSGSEREFFYEQYF.

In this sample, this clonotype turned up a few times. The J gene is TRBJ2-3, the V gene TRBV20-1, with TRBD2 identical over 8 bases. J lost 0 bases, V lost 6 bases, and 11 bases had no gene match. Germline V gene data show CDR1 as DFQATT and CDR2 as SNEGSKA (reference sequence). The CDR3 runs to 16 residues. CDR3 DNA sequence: TGCAGTGCCGTGGCCGGGGCTAGCGGGAGCACAGATACGCAGTATTTT. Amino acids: CSAVAGASGSTDTQYF.

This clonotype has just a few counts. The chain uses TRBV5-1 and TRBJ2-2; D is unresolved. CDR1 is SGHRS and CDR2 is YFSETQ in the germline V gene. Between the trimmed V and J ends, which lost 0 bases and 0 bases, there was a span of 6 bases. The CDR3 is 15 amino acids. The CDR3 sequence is CASSLDGSNTGELFF. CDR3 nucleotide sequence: TGCGCCAGCAGCTTGGATGGTTCGAACACCGGGGAGCTGTTTTTT.

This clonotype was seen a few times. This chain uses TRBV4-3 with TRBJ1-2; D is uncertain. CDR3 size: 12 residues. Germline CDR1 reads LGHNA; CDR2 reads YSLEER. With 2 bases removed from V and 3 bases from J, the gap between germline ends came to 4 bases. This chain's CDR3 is CASSQNDYGYTF. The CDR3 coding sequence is TGCGCCAGCAGCCAAAATGACTATGGCTACACCTTC.

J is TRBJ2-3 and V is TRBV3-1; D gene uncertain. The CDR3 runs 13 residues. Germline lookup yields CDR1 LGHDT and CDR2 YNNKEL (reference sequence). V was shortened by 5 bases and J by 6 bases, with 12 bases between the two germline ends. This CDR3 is CASSMKSGDTQYF. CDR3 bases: TGTGCCAGCAGCATGAAGTCGGGCGATACGCAGTATTTT.

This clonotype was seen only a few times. The chain's CDR3 is CAISESGTPSRELFF. The DNA for the CDR3 is TGTGCCATCAGTGAGTCGGGGACACCCTCGCGAGAACTGTTTTTT. This chain connects TRBV10-3 to TRBJ1-4; TRBD1 is a possible D gene (6 bases). Trimming removed 0 bases from V and 12 bases from J, with 17 bases in between. Germline CDR1 is ENHRY and CDR2 is SYGVKD. The CDR3 contains 15 residues.

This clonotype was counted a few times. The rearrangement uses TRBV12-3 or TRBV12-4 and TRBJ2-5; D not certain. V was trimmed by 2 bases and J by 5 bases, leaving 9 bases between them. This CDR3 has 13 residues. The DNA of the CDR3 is TGTGCCAGCAGTTTACCAGGAGAGGAGACCCAGTACTTC. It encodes CASSLPGEETQYF.

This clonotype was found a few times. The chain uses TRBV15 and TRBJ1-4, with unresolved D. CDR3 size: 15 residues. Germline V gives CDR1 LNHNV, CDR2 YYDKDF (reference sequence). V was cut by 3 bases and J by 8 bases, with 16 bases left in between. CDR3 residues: CATSRALEGGEKLFF. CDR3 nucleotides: TGTGCCACCAGCAGGGCTTTGGAGGGAGGGGAAAAACTGTTTTTT.

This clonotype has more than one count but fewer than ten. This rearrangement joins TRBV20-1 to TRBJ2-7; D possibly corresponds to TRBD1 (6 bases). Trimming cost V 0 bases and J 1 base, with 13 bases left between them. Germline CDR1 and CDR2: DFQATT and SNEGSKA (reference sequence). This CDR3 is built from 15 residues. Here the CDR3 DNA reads TGCAGTGCTAGAGATTTTTTGGGGGCTTCCTACGAGCAGTACTTC. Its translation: CSARDFLGASYEQYF.

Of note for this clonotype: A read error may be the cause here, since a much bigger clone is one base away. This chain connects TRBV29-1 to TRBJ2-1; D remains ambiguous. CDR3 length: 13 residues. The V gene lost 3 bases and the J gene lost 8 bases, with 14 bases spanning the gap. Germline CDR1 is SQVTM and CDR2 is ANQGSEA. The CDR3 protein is CSVDPLETDEQFF. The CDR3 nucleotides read TGCAGCGTTGACCCCCTGGAGACCGATGAGCAGTTCTTC.

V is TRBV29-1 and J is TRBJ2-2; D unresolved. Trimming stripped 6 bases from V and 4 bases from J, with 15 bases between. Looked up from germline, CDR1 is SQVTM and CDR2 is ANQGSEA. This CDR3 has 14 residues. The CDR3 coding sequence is TGCAGCGTACGAGCTATAACCGGCACCGGGGAGCTGTTTTTT. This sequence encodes CSVRAITGTGELFF.

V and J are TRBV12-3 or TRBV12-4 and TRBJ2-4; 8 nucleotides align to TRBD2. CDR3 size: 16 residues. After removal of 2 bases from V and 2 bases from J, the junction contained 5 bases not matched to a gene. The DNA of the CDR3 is TGTGCCAGCAGTTTAACCGGGGGGGTATCCAAAAACATTCAGTACTTC. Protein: CASSLTGGVSKNIQYF.

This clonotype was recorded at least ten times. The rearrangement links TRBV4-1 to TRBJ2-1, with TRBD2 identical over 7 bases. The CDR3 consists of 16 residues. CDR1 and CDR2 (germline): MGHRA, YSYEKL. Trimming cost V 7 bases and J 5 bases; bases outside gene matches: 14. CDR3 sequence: CASNYHVASGNNEQFF. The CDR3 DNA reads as TGCGCCAGCAACTATCATGTGGCTAGCGGAAACAATGAGCAGTTCTTC.

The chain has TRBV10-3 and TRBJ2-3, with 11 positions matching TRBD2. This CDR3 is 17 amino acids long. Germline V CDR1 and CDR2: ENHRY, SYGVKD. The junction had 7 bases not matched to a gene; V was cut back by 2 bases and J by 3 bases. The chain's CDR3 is CAISETSGSPRTDTQYF. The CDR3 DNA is TGTGCCATCAGTGAGACTAGCGGGAGTCCTAGGACAGATACGCAGTATTTT.

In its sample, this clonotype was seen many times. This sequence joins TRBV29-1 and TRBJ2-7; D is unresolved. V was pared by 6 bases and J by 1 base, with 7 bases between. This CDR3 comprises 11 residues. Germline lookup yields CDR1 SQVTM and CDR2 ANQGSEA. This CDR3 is CSVKVSYEQYF. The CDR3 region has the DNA TGCAGCGTCAAAGTTTCCTACGAGCAGTACTTC.

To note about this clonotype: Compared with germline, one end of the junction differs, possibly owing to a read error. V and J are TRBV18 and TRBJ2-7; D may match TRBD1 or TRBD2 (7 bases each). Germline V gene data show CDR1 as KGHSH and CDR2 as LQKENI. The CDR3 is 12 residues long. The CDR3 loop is CASSTWEGQRHF. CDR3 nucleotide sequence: TGTGCCAGCTCTACATGGGAGGGACAGAGGCACTTC.

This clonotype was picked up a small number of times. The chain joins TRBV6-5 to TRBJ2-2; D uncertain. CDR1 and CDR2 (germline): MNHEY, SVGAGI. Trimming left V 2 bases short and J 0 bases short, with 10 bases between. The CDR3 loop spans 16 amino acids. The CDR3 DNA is TGTGCCAGCAGTTACCCCCCTGGCCCGAACACCGGGGAGCTGTTTTTT. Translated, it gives CASSYPPGPNTGELFF.

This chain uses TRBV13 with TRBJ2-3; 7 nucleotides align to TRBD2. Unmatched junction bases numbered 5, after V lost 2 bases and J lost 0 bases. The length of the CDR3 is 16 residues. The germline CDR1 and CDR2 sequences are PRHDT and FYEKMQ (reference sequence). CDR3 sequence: CASSLLQAGSTDTQYF. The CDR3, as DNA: TGTGCCAGCAGCTTACTTCAAGCGGGAAGCACAGATACGCAGTATTTT.